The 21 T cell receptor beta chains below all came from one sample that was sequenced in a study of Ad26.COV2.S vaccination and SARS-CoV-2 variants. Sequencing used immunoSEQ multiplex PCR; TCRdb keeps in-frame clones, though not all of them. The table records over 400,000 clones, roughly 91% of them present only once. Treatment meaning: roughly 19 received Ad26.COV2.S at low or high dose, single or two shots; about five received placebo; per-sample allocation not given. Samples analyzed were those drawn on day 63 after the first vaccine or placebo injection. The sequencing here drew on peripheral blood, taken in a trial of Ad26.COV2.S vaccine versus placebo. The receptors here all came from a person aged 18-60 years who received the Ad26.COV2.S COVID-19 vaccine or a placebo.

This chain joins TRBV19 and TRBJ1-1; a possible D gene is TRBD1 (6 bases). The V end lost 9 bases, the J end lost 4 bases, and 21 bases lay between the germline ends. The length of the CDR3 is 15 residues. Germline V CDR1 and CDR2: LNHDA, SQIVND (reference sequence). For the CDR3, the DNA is TGTGCCAGCCTTGAGTGGGGGGGGCTAGGCACTGAAGCTTTCTTT. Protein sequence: CASLEWGGLGTEAFF.

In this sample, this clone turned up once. CDR3 DNA sequence: TGTGCCAGCTCACCACCTGGGGGACAGGGTAGGGAGCAGTTCTTC. Its protein is CASSPPGGQGREQFF. The chain employs TRBV18 and TRBJ2-1, with 9 bases fitting TRBD1. From germline, CDR1 is KGHSH and CDR2 LQKENI. This CDR3 has 15 residues. With 0 bases clipped from V and 10 bases from J, the junction kept 7 bases outside the gene matches.

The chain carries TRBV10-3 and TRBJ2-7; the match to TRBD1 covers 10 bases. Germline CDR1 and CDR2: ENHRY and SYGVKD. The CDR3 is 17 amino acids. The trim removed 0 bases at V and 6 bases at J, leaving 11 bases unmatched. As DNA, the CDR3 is TGTGCCATCAGTGAGTCTGCGGGACAGGGGTTTTCAGGCGAGCAGTACTTC. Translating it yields CAISESAGQGFSGEQYF.

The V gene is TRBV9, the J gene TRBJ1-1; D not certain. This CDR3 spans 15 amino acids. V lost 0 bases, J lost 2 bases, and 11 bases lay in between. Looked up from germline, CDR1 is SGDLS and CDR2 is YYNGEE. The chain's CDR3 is CASSVVGFGNTEAFF. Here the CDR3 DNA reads TGTGCCAGCAGCGTAGTAGGATTTGGAAACACTGAAGCTTTCTTT.

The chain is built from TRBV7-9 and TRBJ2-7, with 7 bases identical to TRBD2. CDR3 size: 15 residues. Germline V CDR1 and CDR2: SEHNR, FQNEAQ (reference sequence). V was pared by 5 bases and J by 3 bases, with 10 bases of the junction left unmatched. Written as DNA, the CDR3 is TGTGCCAGCAGCGTATCCGGGACTACACTCTACGAGCAGTACTTC. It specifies CASSVSGTTLYEQYF.

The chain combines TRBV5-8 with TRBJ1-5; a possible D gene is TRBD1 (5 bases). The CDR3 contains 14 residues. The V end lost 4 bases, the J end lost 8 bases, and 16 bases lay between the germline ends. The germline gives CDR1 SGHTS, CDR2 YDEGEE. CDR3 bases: TGTGCCAGCAGCACCCCGGGACTGCTTGAGCCCCAGCATTTT. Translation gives CASSTPGLLEPQHF. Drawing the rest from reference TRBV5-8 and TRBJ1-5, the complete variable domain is EAGVTQSPTHLIKTRGQQATLRCSPISGHTSVYWYQQALGLGLQFLLWYDEGEERNRGNFPPRFSGRQFPNYSSELNVNALELEDSALYLCASSTPGLLEPQHFGDGTRLSIL.

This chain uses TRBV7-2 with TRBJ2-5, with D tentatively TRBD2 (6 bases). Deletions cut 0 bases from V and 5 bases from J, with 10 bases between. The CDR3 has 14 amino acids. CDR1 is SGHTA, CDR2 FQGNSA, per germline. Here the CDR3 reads CASSLAGGTETQYF. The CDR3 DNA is TGTGCCAGCAGCTTAGCGGGCGGGACGGAGACCCAGTACTTC.

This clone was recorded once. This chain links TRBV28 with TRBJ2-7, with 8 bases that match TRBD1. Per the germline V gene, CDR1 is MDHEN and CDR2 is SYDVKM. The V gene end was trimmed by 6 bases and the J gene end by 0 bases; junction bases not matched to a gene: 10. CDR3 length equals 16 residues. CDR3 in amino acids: CASSLDRGRFSYEQYF. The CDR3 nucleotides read TGTGCCAGCAGCCTCGACAGGGGACGATTCTCCTACGAGCAGTACTTC.

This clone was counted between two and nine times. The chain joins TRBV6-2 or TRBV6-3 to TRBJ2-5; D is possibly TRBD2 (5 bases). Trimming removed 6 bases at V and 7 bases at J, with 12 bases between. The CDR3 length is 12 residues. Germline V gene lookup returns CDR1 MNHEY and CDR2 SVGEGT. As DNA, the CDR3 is TGTGCCAGCAGCCATACACGGGGGACCCAGTACTTC. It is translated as CASSHTRGTQYF.

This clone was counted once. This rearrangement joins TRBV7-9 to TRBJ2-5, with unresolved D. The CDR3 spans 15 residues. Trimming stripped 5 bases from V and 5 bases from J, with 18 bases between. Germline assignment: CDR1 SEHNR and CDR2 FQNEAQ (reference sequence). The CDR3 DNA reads TGTGCCAGCAGCGGCCGGGCCCCCGATGGGGAGACCCAGTACTTC. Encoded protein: CASSGRAPDGETQYF.

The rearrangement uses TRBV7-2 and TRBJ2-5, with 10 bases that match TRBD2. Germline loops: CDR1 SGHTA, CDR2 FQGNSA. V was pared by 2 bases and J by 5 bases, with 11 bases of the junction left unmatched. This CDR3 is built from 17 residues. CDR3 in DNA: TGTGCCAGCAGCTTACGAGGTAGCGGGAGGAGGCGGGAGACCCAGTACTTC. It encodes CASSLRGSGRRRETQYF.

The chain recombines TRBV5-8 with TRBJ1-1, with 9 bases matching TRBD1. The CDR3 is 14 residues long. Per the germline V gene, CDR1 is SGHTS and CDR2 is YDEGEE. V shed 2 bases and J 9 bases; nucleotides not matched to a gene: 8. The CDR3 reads CASSLGQGRVKAFF. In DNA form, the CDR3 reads TGTGCCAGCAGCTTAGGACAGGGGAGGGTGAAAGCTTTCTTT.

CDR3 bases: TGTGCCACCAGCAGAAGACAGGGTAGCAATCAGCCCCAGCATTTT. Encoded protein: CATSRRQGSNQPQHF. This chain connects TRBV15 to TRBJ1-5; 7 nucleotides line up with TRBD1. J lost 0 bases, V lost 2 bases, and 1 base had no gene match. The CDR3 is 15 residues long. Germline CDR1 and CDR2: LNHNV and YYDKDF (reference sequence).

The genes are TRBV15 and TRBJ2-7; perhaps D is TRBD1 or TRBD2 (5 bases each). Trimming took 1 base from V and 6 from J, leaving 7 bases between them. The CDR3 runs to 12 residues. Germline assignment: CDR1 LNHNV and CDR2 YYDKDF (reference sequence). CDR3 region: CATSRVGGEQYF. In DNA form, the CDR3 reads TGTGCCACCAGCAGAGTTGGGGGCGAGCAGTACTTC.

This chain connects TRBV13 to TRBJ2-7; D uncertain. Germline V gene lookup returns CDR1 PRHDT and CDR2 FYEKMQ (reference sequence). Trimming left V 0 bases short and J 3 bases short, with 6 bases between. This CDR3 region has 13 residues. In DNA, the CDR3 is TGTGCCAGCAGCTTAGGAGTCTTCTACGAGCAGTACTTC. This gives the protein CASSLGVFYEQYF.

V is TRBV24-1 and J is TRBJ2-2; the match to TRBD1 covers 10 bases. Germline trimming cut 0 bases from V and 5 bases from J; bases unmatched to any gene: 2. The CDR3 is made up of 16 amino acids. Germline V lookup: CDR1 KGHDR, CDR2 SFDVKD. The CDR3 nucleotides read TGTGCCACCAGTGATTTGCGGGACAGGGGAACCGGGGAGCTGTTTTTT. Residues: CATSDLRDRGTGELFF.

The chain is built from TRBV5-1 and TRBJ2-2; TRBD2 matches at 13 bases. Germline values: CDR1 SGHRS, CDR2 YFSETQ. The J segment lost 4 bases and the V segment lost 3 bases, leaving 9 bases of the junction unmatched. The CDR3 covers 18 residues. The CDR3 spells CASSSGGLAGVSTGELFF. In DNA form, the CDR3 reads TGCGCCAGCAGCTCTGGAGGACTAGCGGGAGTATCCACCGGGGAGCTGTTTTTT.

The CDR3 reads CASSLQGGQETQYF. CDR3 coding DNA: TGTGCCAGCAGCTTGCAGGGAGGCCAAGAGACCCAGTACTTC. The chain combines TRBV7-3 with TRBJ2-5; D is perhaps TRBD2 (6 bases). The V and J ends lost 3 bases and 1 base respectively, with 9 bases between them. The CDR3 is 14 residues long. Germline V gives CDR1 SGHTA, CDR2 FQGTGA.

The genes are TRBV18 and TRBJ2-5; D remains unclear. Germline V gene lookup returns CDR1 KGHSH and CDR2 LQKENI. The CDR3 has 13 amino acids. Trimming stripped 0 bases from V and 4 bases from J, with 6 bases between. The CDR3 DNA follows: TGTGCCAGCTCACCACCGCTTCGAGAGACCCAGTACTTC. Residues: CASSPPLRETQYF.

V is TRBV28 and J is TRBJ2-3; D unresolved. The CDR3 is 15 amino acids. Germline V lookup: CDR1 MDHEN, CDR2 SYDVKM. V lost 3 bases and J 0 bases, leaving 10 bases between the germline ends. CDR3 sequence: CASSFFKTSTDTQYF. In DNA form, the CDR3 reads TGTGCCAGCAGTTTTTTTAAAACTAGCACAGATACGCAGTATTTT. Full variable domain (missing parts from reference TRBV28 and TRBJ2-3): DVKVTQSSRYLVKRTGEKVFLECVQDMDHENMFWYRQDPGLGLRLIYFSYDVKMKEKGDIPEGYSVSREKKERFSLILESASTNQTSMYLCASSFFKTSTDTQYFGPGTRLTVL.

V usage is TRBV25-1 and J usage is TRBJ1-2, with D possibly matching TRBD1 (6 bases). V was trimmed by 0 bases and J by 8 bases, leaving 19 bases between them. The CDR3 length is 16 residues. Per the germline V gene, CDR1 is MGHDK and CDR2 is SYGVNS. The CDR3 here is CASSEYAAGRGDGYTF. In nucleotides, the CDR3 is TGTGCCAGCAGTGAATATGCGGCGGGCAGGGGCGACGGCTACACCTTC.